The T cell receptor (beta chain) described here comes from a study of T cell clones after liver transplantation. Germline V gives CDR1 MNHEY, CDR2 SMNVEV (reference sequence). V shed 4 bases and J 3 bases; nucleotides not matched to a gene: 8. The CDR3 has 16 residues. The repertoire was sequenced with immunoSEQ multiplex PCR; TCRdb's copy has only in-frame clones and lacks some. This table has about 99,000 clones, around 80% appearing once. Thawed unstimulated PBMCs were FACS-sorted by CD3, CD4 and CD8 into two populations. The genes are TRBV27 and TRBJ2-7, with 11 bases that match TRBD2. This clonotype originated in a human patient who received a liver transplant. Some T cells may originate from the graft donor. The input for sequencing was CD4+ T cells from blood, taken roughly 50 months after liver transplant. Here the CDR3 reads CASSSLRLAGSYEQYF. The CDR3 DNA reads as TGTGCCAGCAGTTCCCTCCGACTAGCGGGGAGCTACGAGCAGTACTTC.